Listed below are T cell receptor beta chains from one sample, sequenced in a study of blood T cell repertoires in COVID-19. The assay was immunoSEQ multiplex PCR, and TCRdb's table has in-frame clones only and misses some. The sample carries about 190,000 clones, around 82% recorded once. Sample: peripheral blood. The receptors stem from a man older than 75 with COVID-19, enrolled during active disease. Each CDR3 is given with its conserved first and last residue. The D gene is left open where the match is weak.

J | D | V | CDR3 | DNA
TRBJ1-6 | TRBD1 | TRBV4-2 | CASSQLQGPNSPLHF | TGTGCCAGCAGCCAGCTACAGGGGCCCAATTCACCCCTCCACTTT
TRBJ2-3 | TRBD2 | TRBV10-3 | CAISETREGDTQYF | TGTGCCATCAGTGAGACCCGGGAGGGCGATACGCAGTATTTT
TRBJ1-4 | TRBD1 | TRBV20-1 | CSASDPGTGNNEKLFF | TGCAGTGCTAGTGACCCGGGGACAGGGAATAATGAAAAACTGTTTTTT
TRBJ1-5 | TRBD1 | TRBV19 | CASSRDRGFGQPQHF | TGTGCCAGTAGTAGGGACAGGGGGTTTGGACAGCCCCAGCATTTT
TRBJ2-2 | TRBD2 | TRBV6-1 | CASSDDGGANGELFF | TGTGCCAGCAGTGACGACGGGGGGGCCAACGGGGAGCTGTTTTTT
TRBJ1-5 | - | TRBV27 | CASSLGGIILSNQPQHF | TGTGCCAGCAGTTTAGGGGGGATAATCCTTAGCAATCAGCCCCAGCATTTT
TRBJ1-6 | TRBD1 | TRBV5-1 | CASSLGLQGGHGSPLHF | TGCGCCAGCAGCTTGGGGCTACAGGGGGGTCATGGTTCACCCCTCCACTTT
TRBJ2-3 | - | TRBV5-4 | CASSNPGAGGTDTQYF | TGTGCCAGCAGCAACCCGGGGGCGGGGGGCACAGATACGCAGTATTTT
TRBJ1-2 | - | TRBV15 | CATSRDRTDYGYTF | TGTGCCACCAGCAGAGATCGGACAGACTATGGCTACACCTTC
TRBJ1-6 | - | TRBV5-4 | CASSLIGRGDSPLHF | TGTGCCAGCAGCTTGATCGGCAGGGGCGATTCACCCCTCCACTTT
TRBJ2-1 | TRBD1 | TRBV5-1 | CASSSGQGAPLKQFF | TGCGCCAGCAGCTCCGGACAGGGCGCCCCCCTCAAGCAGTTCTTC
TRBJ2-3 | TRBD2 | TRBV6-1 | CASSEYMAGGTDTQYF | TGTGCCAGCAGTGAATATATGGCGGGGGGGACAGATACGCAGTATTTT
TRBJ2-3 | TRBD2 | TRBV25-1 | CASSHGRGLATDTQYF | TGTGCCAGCAGCCACGGGAGGGGACTAGCTACAGATACGCAGTATTTT
TRBJ2-5 | TRBD2 | TRBV12-5 | CASGPSGGKTQYF | TGTGCTAGTGGTCCTAGCGGGGGAAAGACCCAGTACTTC
TRBJ1-5 | - | TRBV2 | CASSVDGPSRAQHF | TGTGCCAGCAGTGTCGACGGCCCCTCGAGGGCCCAGCATTTT
TRBJ2-7 | - | TRBV5-5 | CASRLQARGYEQYF | TGTGCCAGCAGGTTACAGGCTAGAGGCTACGAGCAGTACTTC
TRBJ1-2 | TRBD1 | TRBV6-5 | CASKGQGEDNYGYTF | TGTGCCAGCAAAGGACAGGGCGAGGATAACTATGGCTACACCTTC
TRBJ1-5 | - | TRBV5-1 | CASSKDQGSNQPQHF | TGCGCCAGCAGCAAAGACCAGGGGAGCAATCAGCCCCAGCATTTT
TRBJ2-3 | - | TRBV5-1 | CATRLEADTQYF | TGCGCCACCCGTCTGGAGGCAGATACGCAGTATTTT
TRBJ2-3 | TRBD2 | TRBV9 | CASSVGGGPYTDTQYF | TGTGCCAGCAGCGTAGGCGGGGGGCCTTACACAGATACGCAGTATTTT
TRBJ2-1 | TRBD1 | TRBV7-6 | CASSLGQTYNEQFF | TGTGCCAGCAGCTTGGGACAGACGTACAATGAGCAGTTCTTC
TRBJ2-2 | - | TRBV12-5 | CASGLGGKAANTGELFF | TGTGCTAGTGGTTTGGGAGGCAAGGCCGCGAACACCGGGGAGCTGTTTTTT
TRBJ1-2 | TRBD1 | TRBV6-5 | CASTSGQVINYGYTF | TGTGCCAGCACCTCAGGACAGGTCATTAACTATGGCTACACCTTC
TRBJ2-2 | - | TRBV3-1/TRBV3-2 | CASSHIRSGELFF | TGTGCCAGCAGCCATATTAGGAGCGGGGAGCTGTTTTTT
TRBJ1-2 | - | TRBV4-3 | CASSPVGGSYTF | TGCGCCAGCAGCCCCGTCGGGGGAAGCTACACCTTC
TRBJ1-2 | - | TRBV5-4 | CASSSFSGARGYTF | TGTGCCAGCAGCAGCTTCTCAGGGGCGCGGGGCTACACCTTC
TRBJ1-2 | TRBD1 | TRBV12-3/TRBV12-4 | CASSYRGGGYTF | TGTGCCAGCAGTTACAGGGGCGGCGGCTACACCTTC
TRBJ1-2 | - | TRBV28 | CASGRAGNYGYTF | TGTGCCAGCGGCAGGGCCGGGAACTATGGCTACACCTTC